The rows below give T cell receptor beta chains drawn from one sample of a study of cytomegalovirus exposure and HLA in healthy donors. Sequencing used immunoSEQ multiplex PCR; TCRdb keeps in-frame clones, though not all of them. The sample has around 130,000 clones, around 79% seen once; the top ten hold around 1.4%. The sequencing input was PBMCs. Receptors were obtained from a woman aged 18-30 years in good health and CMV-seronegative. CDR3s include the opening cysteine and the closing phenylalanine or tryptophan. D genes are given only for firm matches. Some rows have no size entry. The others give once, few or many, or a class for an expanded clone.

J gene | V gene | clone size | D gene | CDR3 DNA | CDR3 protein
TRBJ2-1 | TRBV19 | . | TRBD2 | TGTGCCAGTAGTATCTTGAGCGGGGGGGCCAGCAATGAGCAGTTCTTC | CASSILSGGASNEQFF
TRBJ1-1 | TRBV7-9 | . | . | TGTGCCAGCAGCCCCCAGAGCGGTTACACTGAAGCTTTCTTT | CASSPQSGYTEAFF
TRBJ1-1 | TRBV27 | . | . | TGTGCCAGCAGCTCATTGCTGGGACTCAGGAACACTGAAGCTTTCTTT | CASSSLLGLRNTEAFF
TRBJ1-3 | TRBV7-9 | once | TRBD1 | TGTGCCAGCAGCCACGGACAGGGACACACCATATATTTT | CASSHGQGHTIYF
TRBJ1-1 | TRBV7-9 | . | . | TGTGCCAGCAGCTTAAGGAAGGCGACACCCCAGGGCGGGAACACTGAAGCTTTCTTT | CASSLRKATPQGGNTEAFF
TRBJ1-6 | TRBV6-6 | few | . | TGTGCCAGCAGGAGGGTGGTGGATTCACCCCTCCACTTT | CASRRVVDSPLHF
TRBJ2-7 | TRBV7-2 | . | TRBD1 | TGTGCCAGCAGCTTAGTTAAGGGACAGGGGCACGAGCAGTACTTC | CASSLVKGQGHEQYF
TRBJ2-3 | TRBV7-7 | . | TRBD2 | TGTGCCAGCAGCGACGGGACTAGCGGGTTCCACACAGATACGCAGTATTTT | CASSDGTSGFHTDTQYF
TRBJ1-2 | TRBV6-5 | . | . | TGTGCCAGCAGTTACGGGGGACTCGATAATTATGGCTACACCTTC | CASSYGGLDNYGYTF
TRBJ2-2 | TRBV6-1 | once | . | TGTGCCAGCAGTGAAGCGGAGGGGCCGGAGCTGTTTTTT | CASSEAEGPELFF
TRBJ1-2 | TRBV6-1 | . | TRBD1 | TGTGCCAGCAGGCGGGACAGGGGGCAGGGAGGCTACACCTTC | CASRRDRGQGGYTF
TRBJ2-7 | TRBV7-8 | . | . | TGTGCCAGCAGCTTATTTTGGCACGAGCAGTACTTC | CASSLFWHEQYF
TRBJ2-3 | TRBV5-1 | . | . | TGCGCCAGCAGCCTAAGCTCTCCGGGACAAGTCACAGATACGCAGTATTTT | CASSLSSPGQVTDTQYF
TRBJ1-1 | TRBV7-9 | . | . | TGTTCCAGCAGCCCCTTGGGGGGGGGAGCTTTCTTT | CSSSPLGGGAFF
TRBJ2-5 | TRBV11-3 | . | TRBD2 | TGTGCCAGCAGCTTGGGAGGGGATGGAGAGACCCAGTACTTC | CASSLGGDGETQYF
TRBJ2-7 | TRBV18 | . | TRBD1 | TGTGCCAGCTCACCCTACCGGGACAGCCCCTACGAGCAGTACTTC | CASSPYRDSPYEQYF
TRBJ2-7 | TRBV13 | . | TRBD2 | TGTGCCAGCAGCTCCCTAGCGGGGGCCGGCGAGCAGTACTTC | CASSSLAGAGEQYF
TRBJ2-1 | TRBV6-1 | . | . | TGTGCCAGCAGTGGCGCGGGATGGACGGGGAATGAGCAGTTCTTC | CASSGAGWTGNEQFF
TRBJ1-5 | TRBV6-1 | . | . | TGTGCCACCCGGGGACAAGTTAGCAATCAGCCCCAGCATTTT | CATRGQVSNQPQHF
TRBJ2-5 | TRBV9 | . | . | TGTGCCAGCAGTTGGGGGGGCGGAACCCAAGAGACCCAGTACTTC | CASSWGGGTQETQYF
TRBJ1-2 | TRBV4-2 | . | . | TGTGCCAGCAGCCAACGGGGAAGCGGCTACACCTTC | CASSQRGSGYTF
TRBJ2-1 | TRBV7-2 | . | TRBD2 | TGTGCCAGCAGCTTCCTAGCGGGGTACAATGAGCAGTTCTTC | CASSFLAGYNEQFF
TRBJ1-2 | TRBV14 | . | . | TGTGCCAGCAGCCCTGACAGATTCTATGGCTACACCTTC | CASSPDRFYGYTF
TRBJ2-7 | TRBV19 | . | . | TGTGCCAGTAGTTCAGTTTCGGGCTACGAGCAGTACTTC | CASSSVSGYEQYF
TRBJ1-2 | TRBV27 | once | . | TGTGCCAGCAGTCGACCGGGGGATGGCTACACCTTC | CASSRPGDGYTF
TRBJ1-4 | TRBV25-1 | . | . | TGTGCCAGCAGTGAAAAGACCTGGACAGAATTGAATGAAAAACTGTTTTTT | CASSEKTWTELNEKLFF
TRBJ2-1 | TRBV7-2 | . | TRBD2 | TGTGCCAGCAGCTCCACCTCAGAAAGCGGGAGCTCCTACAATGAGCAGTTCTTC | CASSSTSESGSSYNEQFF
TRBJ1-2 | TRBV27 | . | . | TGTGCCAGCAGTTCTCCGGGAGCGGTTCATCGTGGCTACACCTTC | CASSSPGAVHRGYTF
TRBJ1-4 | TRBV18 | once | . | TGTGCCAGCTCACGCGGGGGTAATGAAAAACTGTTTTTT | CASSRGGNEKLFF
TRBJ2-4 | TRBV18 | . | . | TGTGCCAGCTCACCCCCAGGAGGGTCAAACATTCAGTACTTC | CASSPPGGSNIQYF
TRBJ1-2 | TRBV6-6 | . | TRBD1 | TGTGCCAGCAGTACGACAGGGCCTCCCTATGGCTACACCTTC | CASSTTGPPYGYTF
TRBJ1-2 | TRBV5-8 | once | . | TGTGCCAGCAGCTCCGACAGAGCTAACTATGGCTACACCTTC | CASSSDRANYGYTF
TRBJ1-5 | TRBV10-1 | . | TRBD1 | TGCGCCAGCAGTGGGACAGGGGATCAGCCCCAGCATTTT | CASSGTGDQPQHF
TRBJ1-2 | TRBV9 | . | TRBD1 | TGTGCCAGCAGCGTGACAGGACAGGGAGGCTATGGCTACACCTTC | CASSVTGQGGYGYTF
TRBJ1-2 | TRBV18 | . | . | TGTGCCAGCTCACCAAGGGCCCAGGGCCTTAACTATGGCTACACCTTC | CASSPRAQGLNYGYTF
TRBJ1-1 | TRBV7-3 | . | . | TGTGCCAGCAGCTACTCCCCGAACACTGAAGCTTTCTTT | CASSYSPNTEAFF